The T cell receptor (beta chain) under discussion was sequenced for a study of post-analysis software for immune sequencing data. For the study at large: Relapsing-remitting, secondary progressive and progressive-relapsing multiple sclerosis courses were included.

With regard to this clonotype: The antigen is unknown. The junction departs from germline at one end; a sequencing error may be responsible.

Unique molecular identifiers had been added to the TCR beta cDNA libraries. MiXCR, applied by TCRdb to the PCR reads, yields one record per CDR3 protein. The sample has approximately 570,000 distinct CDR3 sequences; roughly two fifths are singletons. The germline V gene encodes CDR1 SGHRS and CDR2 YFSETQ. This CDR3 comprises 16 residues. Study outcomes and limitations: Diversity measured as normalized Chao1 was significantly lower in multiple sclerosis patients than in controls. Elevated frequency relative to controls characterized about 5 TRBV segments in patients, TRBV5-6, TRBV5-1 and TRBV20-1 among them.

The rearrangement uses TRBV5-1 and TRBJ2-6; D is possibly TRBD1 (5 bases). The TCR was taken from a girl between 10 and 17 years old with multiple sclerosis. Sequencing was performed on blood. The CDR3 region is CASSLSVLVGANVMTF. The CDR3 bases are TGCGCCAGCAGCTTGTCGGTTTTGGTTGGGGCCAACGTCATGACTTTC. Full variable domain (remainder filled in from reference TRBV5-1 and TRBJ2-6): KAGVTQTPRYLIKTRGQQVTLSCSPISGHRSVSWYQQTPGQGLQFLFEYFSETQRNKGNFPGRFSGRQFSNSRSEMNVSTLELGDSALYLCASSLSVLVGANVMTFGAGSRLTVL.